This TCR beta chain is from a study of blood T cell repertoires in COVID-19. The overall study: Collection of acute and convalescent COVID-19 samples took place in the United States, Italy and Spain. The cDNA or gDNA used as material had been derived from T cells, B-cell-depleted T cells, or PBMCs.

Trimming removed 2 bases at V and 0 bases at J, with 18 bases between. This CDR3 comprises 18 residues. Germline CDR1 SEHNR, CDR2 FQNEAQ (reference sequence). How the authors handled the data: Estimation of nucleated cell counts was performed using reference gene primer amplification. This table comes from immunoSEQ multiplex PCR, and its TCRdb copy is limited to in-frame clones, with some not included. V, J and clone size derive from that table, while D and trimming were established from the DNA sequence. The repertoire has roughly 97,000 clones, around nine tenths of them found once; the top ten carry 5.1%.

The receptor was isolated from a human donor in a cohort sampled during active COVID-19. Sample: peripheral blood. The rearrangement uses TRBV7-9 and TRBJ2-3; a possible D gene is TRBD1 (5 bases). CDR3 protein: CASSLRFSWGYSTDTQYF. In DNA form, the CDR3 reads TGTGCCAGCAGCTTAAGGTTTTCATGGGGCTATAGCACAGATACGCAGTATTTT.